This T cell receptor beta chain was sequenced in a study of T cell repertoires in cytomegalovirus infection. About the study: An indication of both CMV infection and matching HLA type came from public TCR beta signatures.

Via MiXCR, TCRdb re-called the reads, giving one row per CDR3 protein. Counted here are approximately 290,000 distinct CDR3 sequences, about 26% occurring once; the ten biggest clones make up 11% to 15%. This CDR3 has 16 amino acids. With V trimmed by 7 bases and J by 0 bases, 7 bases remained unmatched. Germline V CDR1 and CDR2: LNHDA, SQIVND (reference sequence). The chain carries TRBV19 and TRBJ1-4, with 8 nucleotides matching TRBD1. This TCR derives from a human donor in good health (CMV status not recorded). Some clones in this sample may be carry-over from other donors' samples. The sequenced material came from PBMCs. DNA of the CDR3: TGTGCCAGTAAAACCGGGACAGGTTCAACTAATGAAAAACTGTTTTTT. This sequence encodes CASKTGTGSTNEKLFF. Full variable domain (remainder filled in from reference TRBV19 and TRBJ1-4): DGGITQSPKYLFRKEGQNVTLSCEQNLNHDAMYWYRQDPGQGLRLIYYSQIVNDFQKGDIAEGYSVSREKKESFPLTVTSAQKNPTAFYLCASKTGTGSTNEKLFFGSGTQLSVL.